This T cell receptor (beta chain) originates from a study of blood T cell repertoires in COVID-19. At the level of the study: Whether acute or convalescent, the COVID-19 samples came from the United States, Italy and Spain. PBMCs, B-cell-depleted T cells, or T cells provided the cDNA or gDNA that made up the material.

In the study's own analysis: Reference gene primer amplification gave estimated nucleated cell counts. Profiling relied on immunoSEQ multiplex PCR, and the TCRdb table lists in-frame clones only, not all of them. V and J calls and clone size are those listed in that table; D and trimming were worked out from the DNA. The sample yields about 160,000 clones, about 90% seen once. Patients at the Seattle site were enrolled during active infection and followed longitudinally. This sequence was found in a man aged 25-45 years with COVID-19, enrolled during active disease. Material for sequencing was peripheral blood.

The CDR3 nucleotides read TGTGCCAGCAGCTTACAGGGCCTGAACACTGAAGCTTTCTTT. This translates into CASSLQGLNTEAFF. V is TRBV7-9 and J is TRBJ1-1; D is possibly TRBD1 (5 bases). The V gene lost 2 bases and the J gene lost 0 bases, with 7 bases spanning the gap. The CDR3 has 14 residues. Germline V CDR1 and CDR2: SEHNR, FQNEAQ (reference sequence).